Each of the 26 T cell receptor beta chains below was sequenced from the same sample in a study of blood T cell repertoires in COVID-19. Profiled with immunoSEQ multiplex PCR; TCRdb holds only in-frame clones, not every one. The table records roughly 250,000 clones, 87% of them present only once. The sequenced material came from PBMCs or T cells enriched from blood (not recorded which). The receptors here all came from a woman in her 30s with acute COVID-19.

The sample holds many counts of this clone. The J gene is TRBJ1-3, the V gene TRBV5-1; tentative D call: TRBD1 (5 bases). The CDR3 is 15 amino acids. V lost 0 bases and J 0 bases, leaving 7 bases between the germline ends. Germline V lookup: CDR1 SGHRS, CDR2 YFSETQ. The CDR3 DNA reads TGCGCCAGCAGCTTGGGGGGCCCCTCTGGAAACACCATATATTTT. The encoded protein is CASSLGGPSGNTIYF. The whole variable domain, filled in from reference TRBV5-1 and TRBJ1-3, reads KAGVTQTPRYLIKTRGQQVTLSCSPISGHRSVSWYQQTPGQGLQFLFEYFSETQRNKGNFPGRFSGRQFSNSRSEMNVSTLELGDSALYLCASSLGGPSGNTIYFGEGSWLTVV.

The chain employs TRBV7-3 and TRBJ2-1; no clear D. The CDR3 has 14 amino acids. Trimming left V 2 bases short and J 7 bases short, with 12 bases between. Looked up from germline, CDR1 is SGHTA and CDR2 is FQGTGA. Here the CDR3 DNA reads TGTGCCAGCAGCTTAGGCACCCCATTGAATGAGCAGTTCTTC. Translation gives CASSLGTPLNEQFF.

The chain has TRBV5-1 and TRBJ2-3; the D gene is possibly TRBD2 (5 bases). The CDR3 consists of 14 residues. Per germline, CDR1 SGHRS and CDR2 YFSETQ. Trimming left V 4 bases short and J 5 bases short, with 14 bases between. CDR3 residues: CASSPGSSGDTQYF. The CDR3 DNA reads TGCGCCAGCAGCCCGGGGTCGTCCGGAGATACGCAGTATTTT. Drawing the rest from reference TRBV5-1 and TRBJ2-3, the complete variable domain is KAGVTQTPRYLIKTRGQQVTLSCSPISGHRSVSWYQQTPGQGLQFLFEYFSETQRNKGNFPGRFSGRQFSNSRSEMNVSTLELGDSALYLCASSPGSSGDTQYFGPGTRLTVL.

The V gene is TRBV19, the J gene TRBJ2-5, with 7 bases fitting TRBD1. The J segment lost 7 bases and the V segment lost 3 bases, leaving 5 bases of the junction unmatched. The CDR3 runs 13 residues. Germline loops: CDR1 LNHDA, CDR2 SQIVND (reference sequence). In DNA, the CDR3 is TGTGCCAGTAGTATCGGACAGGTCGGGACCCAGTACTTC. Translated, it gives CASSIGQVGTQYF. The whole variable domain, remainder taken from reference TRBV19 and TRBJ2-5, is DGGITQSPKYLFRKEGQNVTLSCEQNLNHDAMYWYRQDPGQGLRLIYYSQIVNDFQKGDIAEGYSVSREKKESFPLTVTSAQKNPTAFYLCASSIGQVGTQYFGPGTRLLVL.

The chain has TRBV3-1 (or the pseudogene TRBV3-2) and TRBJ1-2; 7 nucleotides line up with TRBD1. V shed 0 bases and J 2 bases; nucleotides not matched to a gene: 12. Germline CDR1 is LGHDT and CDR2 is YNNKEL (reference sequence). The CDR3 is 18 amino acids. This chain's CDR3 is CASSQDKGPGQRNYGYTF. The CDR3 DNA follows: TGTGCCAGCAGCCAAGACAAAGGCCCGGGACAGAGAAACTATGGCTACACCTTC.

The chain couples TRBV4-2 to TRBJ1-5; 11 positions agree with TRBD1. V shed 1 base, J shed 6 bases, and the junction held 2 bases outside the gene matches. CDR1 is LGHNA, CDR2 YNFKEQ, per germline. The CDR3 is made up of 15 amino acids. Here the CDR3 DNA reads TGTGCCAGCAGCCAAGGGACAGGGGGCTTTCAGCCCCAGCATTTT. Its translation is CASSQGTGGFQPQHF.

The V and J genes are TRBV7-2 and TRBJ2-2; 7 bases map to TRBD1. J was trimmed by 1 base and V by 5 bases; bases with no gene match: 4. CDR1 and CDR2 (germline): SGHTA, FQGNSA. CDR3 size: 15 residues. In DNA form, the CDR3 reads TGTGCCAGCAGCCCGACAGGGAGGAACACCGGGGAGCTGTTTTTT. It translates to CASSPTGRNTGELFF.

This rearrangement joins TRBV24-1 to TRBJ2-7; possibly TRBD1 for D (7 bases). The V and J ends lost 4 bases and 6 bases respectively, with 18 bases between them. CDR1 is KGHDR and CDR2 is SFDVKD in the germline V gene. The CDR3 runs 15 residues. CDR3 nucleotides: TGTGCCACCAGTGACCCAACAGGGGTGGGAGGCGAGCAGTACTTC. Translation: CATSDPTGVGGEQYF.

The CDR3 region is CASSFDLAGQIHEQYF. As DNA, the CDR3 is TGTGCCAGCAGCTTTGATTTAGCAGGGCAAATCCACGAGCAGTACTTC. This chain links TRBV5-6 with TRBJ2-7; weak D call: TRBD1 (5 bases). Germline assignment: CDR1 SGHDT and CDR2 YYEEEE. The CDR3 contains 16 residues. V shed 2 bases and J shed 5 bases, with 20 bases lying between them.

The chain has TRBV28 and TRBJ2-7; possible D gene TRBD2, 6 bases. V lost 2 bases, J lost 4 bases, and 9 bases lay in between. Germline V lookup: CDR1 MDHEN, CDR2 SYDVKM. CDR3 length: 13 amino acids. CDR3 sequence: CASSLTSTYEQYF. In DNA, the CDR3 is TGTGCCAGCAGTTTAACTAGCACGTACGAGCAGTACTTC.

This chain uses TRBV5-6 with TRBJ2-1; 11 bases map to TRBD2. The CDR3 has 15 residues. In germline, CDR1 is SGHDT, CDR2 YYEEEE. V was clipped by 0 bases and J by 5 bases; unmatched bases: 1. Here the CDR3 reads CASSLGLAGHNEQFF. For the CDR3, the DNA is TGTGCCAGCAGCTTGGGACTAGCGGGGCACAATGAGCAGTTCTTC.

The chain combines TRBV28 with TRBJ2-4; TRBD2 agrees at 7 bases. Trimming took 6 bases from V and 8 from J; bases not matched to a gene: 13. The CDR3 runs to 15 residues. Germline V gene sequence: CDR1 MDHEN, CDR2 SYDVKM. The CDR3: CASRPGGGLGHIQYF. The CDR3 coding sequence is TGTGCCAGCAGACCCGGGGGAGGGCTCGGTCACATTCAGTACTTC.

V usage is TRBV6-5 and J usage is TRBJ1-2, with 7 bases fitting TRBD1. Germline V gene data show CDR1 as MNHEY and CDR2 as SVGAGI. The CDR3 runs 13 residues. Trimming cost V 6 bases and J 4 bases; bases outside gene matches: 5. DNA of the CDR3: TGTGCCAGCAGCGGACAGGCGATCTATGGCTACACCTTC. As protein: CASSGQAIYGYTF.

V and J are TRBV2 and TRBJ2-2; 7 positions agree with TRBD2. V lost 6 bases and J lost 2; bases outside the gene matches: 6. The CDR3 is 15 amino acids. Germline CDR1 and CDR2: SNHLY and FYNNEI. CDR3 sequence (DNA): TGTGCCAGCAGCCTAGGGACTACCAACACCGGGGAGCTGTTTTTT. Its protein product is CASSLGTTNTGELFF.

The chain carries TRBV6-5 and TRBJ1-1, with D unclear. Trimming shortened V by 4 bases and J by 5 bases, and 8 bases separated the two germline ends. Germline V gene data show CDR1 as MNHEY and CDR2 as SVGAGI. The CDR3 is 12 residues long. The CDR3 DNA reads TGTGCCAGCAGTTCCTCGTCGACTGAAGCTTTCTTT. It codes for CASSSSSTEAFF.

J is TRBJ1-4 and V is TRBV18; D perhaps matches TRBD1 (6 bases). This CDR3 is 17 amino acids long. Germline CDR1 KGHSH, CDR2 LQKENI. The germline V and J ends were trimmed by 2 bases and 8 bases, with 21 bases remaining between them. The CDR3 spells CASSPVDAGALWEKLFF. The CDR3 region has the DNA TGTGCCAGCTCACCAGTCGACGCAGGGGCCCTATGGGAAAAACTGTTTTTT.

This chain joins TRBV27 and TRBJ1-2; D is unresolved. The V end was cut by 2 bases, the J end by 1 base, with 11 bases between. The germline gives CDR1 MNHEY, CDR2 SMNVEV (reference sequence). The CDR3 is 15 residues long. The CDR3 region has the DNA TGTGCCAGCAGTTTAGACCCAAACTATAACTATGGCTACACCTTC. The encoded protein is CASSLDPNYNYGYTF.

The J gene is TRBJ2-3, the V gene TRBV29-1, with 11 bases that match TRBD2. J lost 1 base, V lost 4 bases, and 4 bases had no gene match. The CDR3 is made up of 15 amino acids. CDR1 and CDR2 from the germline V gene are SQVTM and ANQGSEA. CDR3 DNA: TGCAGCGTTGCGAGACTAGCGGGGCGCACAGATACGCAGTATTTT. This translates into CSVARLAGRTDTQYF.

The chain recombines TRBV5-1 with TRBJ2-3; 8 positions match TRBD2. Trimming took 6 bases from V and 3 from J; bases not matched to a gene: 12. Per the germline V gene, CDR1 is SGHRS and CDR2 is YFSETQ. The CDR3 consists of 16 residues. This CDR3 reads CASTLPGGGGTDTQYF. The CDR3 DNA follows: TGCGCCAGCACCCTCCCGGGGGGGGGAGGTACAGATACGCAGTATTTT.

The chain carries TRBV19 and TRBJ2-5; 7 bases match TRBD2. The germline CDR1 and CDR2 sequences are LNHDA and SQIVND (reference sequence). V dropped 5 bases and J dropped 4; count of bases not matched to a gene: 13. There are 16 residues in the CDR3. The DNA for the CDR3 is TGTGCCAGTAGTCCACAGCGGGGCCAGTCGGGAGAGACCCAGTACTTC. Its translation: CASSPQRGQSGETQYF.

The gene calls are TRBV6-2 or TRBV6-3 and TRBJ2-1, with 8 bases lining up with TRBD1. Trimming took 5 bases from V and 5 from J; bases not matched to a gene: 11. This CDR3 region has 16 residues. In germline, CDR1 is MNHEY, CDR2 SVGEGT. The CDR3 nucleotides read TGTGCCAGCAGTCTTCTACCGGGACAGGTCCACAATGAGCAGTTCTTC. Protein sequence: CASSLLPGQVHNEQFF.

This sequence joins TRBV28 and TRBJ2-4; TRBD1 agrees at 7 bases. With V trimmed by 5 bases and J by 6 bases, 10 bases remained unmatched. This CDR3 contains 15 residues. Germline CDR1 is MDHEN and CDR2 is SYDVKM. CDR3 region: CASSPSGEGANIQYF. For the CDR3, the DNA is TGTGCCAGCAGTCCCAGTGGAGAGGGGGCAAACATTCAGTACTTC.

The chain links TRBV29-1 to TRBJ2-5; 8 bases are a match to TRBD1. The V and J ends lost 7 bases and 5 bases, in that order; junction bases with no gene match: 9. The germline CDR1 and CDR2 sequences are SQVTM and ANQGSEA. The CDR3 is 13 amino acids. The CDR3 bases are TGCAGCGCTGGACAGGGTTTGATGGAGACCCAGTACTTC. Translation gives CSAGQGLMETQYF. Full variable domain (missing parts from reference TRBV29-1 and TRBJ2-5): SAVISQKPSRDICQRGTSLTIQCQVDSQVTMMFWYRQQPGQSLTLIATANQGSEATYESGFVIDKFPISRPNLTFSTLTVSNMSPEDSSIYLCSAGQGLMETQYFGPGTRLLVL.

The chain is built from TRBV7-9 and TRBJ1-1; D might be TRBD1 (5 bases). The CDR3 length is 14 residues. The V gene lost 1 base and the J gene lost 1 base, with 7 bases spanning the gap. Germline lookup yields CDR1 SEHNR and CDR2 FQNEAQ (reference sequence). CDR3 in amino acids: CASSLGDRNTEAFF. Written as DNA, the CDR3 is TGTGCCAGCAGCTTAGGAGACAGGAACACTGAAGCTTTCTTT.

The CDR3 nucleotides are TGCGCCAGCCAGACAGGGGGCTCTCTAGATAAAAACACTGAAGCTTTCTTT. This translates into CASQTGGSLDKNTEAFF. The chain combines TRBV5-1 with TRBJ1-1; 10 bases fit TRBD1. Germline V lookup: CDR1 SGHRS, CDR2 YFSETQ. Trimming at V came to 7 bases and at J to 2 bases, leaving 14 bases not matched to a gene. CDR3 length: 17 amino acids.

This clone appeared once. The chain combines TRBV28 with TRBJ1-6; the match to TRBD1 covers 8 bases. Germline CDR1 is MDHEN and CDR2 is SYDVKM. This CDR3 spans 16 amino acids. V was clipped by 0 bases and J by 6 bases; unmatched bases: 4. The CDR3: CASSLWAGGSNSPLHF. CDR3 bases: TGTGCCAGCAGTTTATGGGCAGGGGGCTCTAATTCACCCCTCCACTTT.